This passage covers 11 T cell receptor beta chains from one sample sequenced in a study of blood T cell repertoires in COVID-19. This table comes from immunoSEQ multiplex PCR, and its TCRdb copy is limited to in-frame clones, with some not included. This sample has about 300,000 clones; 89% occur once, and the top ten carry 1.5% to 2%. Sequencing was performed on peripheral blood. The source of these receptors is a woman aged 25 to 39 with COVID-19, enrolled during active disease.

J is TRBJ1-2 and V is TRBV29-1; 8 nucleotides line up with TRBD1. Germline CDR1 and CDR2: SQVTM and ANQGSEA. Trimming cost V 4 bases and J 1 base; bases outside gene matches: 5. There are 14 residues in the CDR3. CDR3 coding DNA: TGCAGCGTTGTGGCAGGGGGCGGTAACTATGGCTACACCTTC. It is translated as CSVVAGGGNYGYTF. The whole variable domain, remainder taken from reference TRBV29-1 and TRBJ1-2, is SAVISQKPSRDICQRGTSLTIQCQVDSQVTMMFWYRQQPGQSLTLIATANQGSEATYESGFVIDKFPISRPNLTFSTLTVSNMSPEDSSIYLCSVVAGGGNYGYTFGSGTRLTVV.

For this clone: One end of the junction does not line up with germline, which may come from a read error. The V and J genes are TRBV27 and TRBJ2-4, with no clear D. Germline CDR1 and CDR2: MNHEY and SMNVEV (reference sequence). There are 15 residues in the CDR3. CDR3 sequence reads: CVSSPRVLAKNIQYF. The CDR3 DNA sequence: TGTGTCAGCTCCCCCCGGGTTCTAGCCAAAAACATTCAGTACTTC.

This clone came up once. The V gene is TRBV10-1, the J gene TRBJ2-4; possible D gene TRBD2, 5 bases. The CDR3 consists of 14 residues. From germline, CDR1 is WNHNN and CDR2 SYGVQD (reference sequence). Trimming removed 2 bases at V and 8 bases at J, with 13 bases between. The CDR3 loop is CASSEPAGIDIQYF. DNA of the CDR3: TGCGCCAGCAGTGAGCCGGCCGGGATAGACATTCAGTACTTC.

The chain links TRBV19 to TRBJ1-5; the match to TRBD1 covers 7 bases. Unmatched junction bases numbered 9, after V lost 3 bases and J lost 4 bases. The CDR3 totals 16 residues. CDR1 and CDR2 (germline): LNHDA, SQIVND (reference sequence). DNA for the CDR3: TGTGCCAGTAGTATGACCGGGACAGTATCAAATCAGCCCCAGCATTTT. Translating gives CASSMTGTVSNQPQHF.

The J gene is TRBJ1-5, the V gene TRBV7-2; 7 bases are a match to TRBD1. Looked up from germline, CDR1 is SGHTA and CDR2 is FQGNSA. This CDR3 comprises 15 residues. V lost 4 bases to trimming and J lost 4 bases; unmatched junction nucleotides: 7. CDR3 residues: CASSSSGTANQPQHF. The CDR3 DNA is TGTGCCAGCAGCTCCTCCGGGACAGCTAATCAGCCCCAGCATTTT.

This clone showed up just once. The chain couples TRBV2 to TRBJ1-1; 9 nucleotides match TRBD1. The CDR3 consists of 14 residues. Germline trimming cut 6 bases from V and 4 bases from J; bases unmatched to any gene: 6. CDR1 SNHLY and CDR2 FYNNEI come from the germline V gene. CDR3 loop: CASRDDRGITEAFF. CDR3 bases: TGTGCCAGCAGAGACGACAGGGGGATCACTGAAGCTTTCTTT.

V usage is TRBV5-1 and J usage is TRBJ2-5; the D gene is possibly TRBD1 (6 bases). The CDR3 sequence is 13 residues long. Germline lookup yields CDR1 SGHRS and CDR2 YFSETQ. V lost 3 bases and J 5 bases, leaving 11 bases between the germline ends. In DNA form, the CDR3 reads TGCGCCAGCAGCTCGGACAGAGCGGAGACCCAGTACTTC. Its translation: CASSSDRAETQYF.

The genes are TRBV5-6 and TRBJ2-2; a weak D match, TRBD1 (5 bases). Germline CDR1 reads SGHDT; CDR2 reads YYEEEE. This CDR3 region has 14 residues. V was trimmed by 2 bases and J by 5 bases, leaving 10 bases between them. CDR3 loop: CASSLGVRTGELFF. Written as DNA, the CDR3 is TGTGCCAGCAGCTTAGGGGTACGGACCGGGGAGCTGTTTTTT.

This chain links TRBV24-1 with TRBJ1-2; D gene unclear. Germline V CDR1 and CDR2: KGHDR, SFDVKD. CDR3 length equals 13 residues. V was cut by 1 base and J by 4 bases, with 6 bases left in between. The chain's CDR3 is CATSDLSAYGYTF. The CDR3 bases are TGTGCCACCAGTGATTTAAGCGCCTATGGCTACACCTTC.

The V and J genes are TRBV7-2 and TRBJ2-1; TRBD1 matches at 8 bases. The CDR3 totals 15 residues. The V gene's germline CDR1 is SGHTA and CDR2 FQGNSA. Trimming removed 5 bases from V and 5 bases from J; junction bases left unmatched: 8. CDR3 DNA sequence: TGTGCCAGCAGCCCAGGGGGCGGGCGAGACAATGAGCAGTTCTTC. Its translation is CASSPGGGRDNEQFF.

The chain combines TRBV6-2 or TRBV6-3 with TRBJ2-5; D ambiguous. The CDR3 has 14 amino acids. The germline V gene has CDR1 MNHEY and CDR2 SVGEGT. Deletions cut 5 bases from V and 2 bases from J, with 12 bases between. CDR3 region: CASSTRRRQETQYF. The CDR3 nucleotides read TGTGCCAGCAGTACACGACGGCGGCAAGAGACCCAGTACTTC.